Listed below are T cell receptor beta chains from one sample, sequenced in a study of human thymus T cells. Clones were sequenced by immunoSEQ multiplex PCR, and TCRdb holds only the in-frame ones, with some missing. The sample includes more than 70,000 clones, approximately 97% seen only once; the top ten take 0.031%. The sample taken for sequencing was thymus tissue. The receptors stem from a boy younger than two with a congenital heart defect but otherwise immunologically healthy. CDR3s include the opening cysteine and the closing phenylalanine or tryptophan. A D gene is named only where the DNA matches it firmly. Where a row states a size, it is once, few, many or the class of an expanded clone; other rows omit it.

abundance | d_gene | j_gene | v_gene | CDR3aa | CDR3nt
once | TRBD1 | TRBJ2-7 | TRBV25-1 | CASSDYRQGPPYEQYF | TGTGCCAGCAGTGACTACAGACAGGGTCCCCCCTACGAGCAGTACTTC
. | . | TRBJ2-1 | TRBV20-1 | CSAAKGNEQFF | TGCAGTGCGGCCAAAGGCAATGAGCAGTTCTTC
. | . | TRBJ1-1 | TRBV9 | CASSARSGGLKDTEAFF | TGTGCCAGCAGCGCGAGGTCCGGGGGGCTTAAGGACACTGAAGCTTTCTTT
. | . | TRBJ2-2 | TRBV27 | CASSPMGGGKTGELFF | TGTGCCAGCAGTCCCATGGGAGGGGGAAAGACCGGGGAGCTGTTTTTT
once | TRBD2 | TRBJ2-3 | TRBV5-6 | CASRFGTSGGTDTQYF | TGTGCCAGCAGGTTCGGGACTAGCGGGGGAACAGATACGCAGTATTTT
. | TRBD2 | TRBJ2-1 | TRBV19 | CASTPNAAREGLVNNEQFF | TGTGCCAGTACCCCCAACGCTGCGCGGGAGGGACTAGTTAACAATGAGCAGTTCTTC
few | . | TRBJ1-5 | TRBV13 | CASSSRQGNQPQHF | TGTGCCAGCAGCTCGCGACAGGGCAATCAGCCCCAGCATTTT
. | TRBD2 | TRBJ2-1 | TRBV10-1 | CASSENVLAGLNNEQFF | TGCGCCAGCAGTGAGAATGTACTAGCGGGATTAAACAATGAGCAGTTCTTC
. | TRBD2 | TRBJ2-1 | TRBV20-1 | CSARASGDLIF | TGCAGTGCCCGGGCTAGCGGGGATCTAATCTTC
. | TRBD2 | TRBJ2-5 | TRBV27 | CASSLRGGVRAAQETQYF | TGTGCCAGCAGTTTAAGGGGAGGGGTAAGGGCGGCTCAAGAGACCCAGTACTTC
. | . | TRBJ1-2 | TRBV20-1 | CSASFRGGYTF | TGCAGTGCTAGCTTCCGTGGAGGCTACACCTTC
. | TRBD1 | TRBJ2-7 | TRBV6-5 | CASSYSVGTGLYEQYF | TGTGCCAGCAGTTACTCGGTTGGGACAGGTCTTTACGAGCAGTACTTC
. | TRBD1 | TRBJ1-5 | TRBV2 | CASRFWARGVSNQPQHF | TGTGCCAGCAGGTTTTGGGCCAGGGGGGTTAGCAATCAGCCCCAGCATTTT
. | TRBD1 | TRBJ2-7 | TRBV4-1 | CASSQAFLGTGGYEQYF | TGCGCCAGCAGCCAAGCTTTCTTGGGAACAGGGGGCTACGAGCAGTACTTC
. | TRBD2 | TRBJ2-3 | TRBV18 | CVSSLFRTSGGASNTQYF | TGTGTCAGCTCACTGTTCCGGACTAGCGGGGGGGCCTCAAATACGCAGTATTTT
. | . | TRBJ1-5 | TRBV9 | CASSPRGDGNQPQHF | TGTGCCAGCAGCCCCCGAGGTGATGGCAATCAGCCCCAGCATTTT
. | TRBD1 | TRBJ2-3 | TRBV6-1 | CASSEPGQPLDF | TGTGCCAGCAGTGAGCCGGGACAGCCGTTGGATTTT
. | . | TRBJ2-3 | TRBV10-3 | CAIKYGSLRTDTQYF | TGTGCCATCAAATACGGGAGCCTTCGCACAGATACGCAGTATTTT
. | TRBD1 | TRBJ2-7 | TRBV23-1 | CASSQSAPQGQDPYEQYF | TGCGCCAGCAGTCAATCAGCCCCCCAGGGACAGGATCCGTACGAGCAGTACTTC
. | TRBD1 | TRBJ2-7 | TRBV6-6 | CASSSDRGYEQYF | TGTGCCAGCAGTTCGGACAGGGGCTACGAGCAGTACTTC
. | . | TRBJ2-3 | TRBV28 | CASSQIKDRTDTQYF | TGTGCCAGCAGTCAAATAAAAGACCGAACAGATACGCAGTATTTT
. | . | TRBJ1-2 | TRBV19 | CASTPSVLRANYGYTF | TGTGCCAGTACTCCCTCGGTTCTCCGAGCTAACTATGGCTACACCTTC
. | . | TRBJ2-5 | TRBV20-1 | CSARAETQYF | TGCAGTGCTAGAGCAGAGACCCAGTACTTC
. | . | TRBJ1-5 | TRBV19 | CASSMKTGIHF | TGTGCCAGTAGTATGAAAACAGGGATCCATTTT
. | . | TRBJ1-3 | TRBV7-8 | CASSLDRRGNTIYF | TGTGCCAGCAGCTTAGATCGCAGGGGAAACACCATATATTTT
once | . | TRBJ1-2 | TRBV6-1 | CASSEGWDTGYYGYTF | TGTGCCAGCAGTGAAGGTTGGGACACCGGATACTATGGCTACACCTTC
. | . | TRBJ1-1 | TRBV4-2 | CASSRGQGLSSTEAFF | TGTGCCAGCAGCCGGGGGCAGGGCCTTTCGAGCACTGAAGCTTTCTTT
. | . | TRBJ2-1 | TRBV28 | CASSLCTGHFEQFF | TGTGCCAGCAGTTTATGCACAGGTCATTTTGAGCAGTTCTTC
. | . | TRBJ2-7 | TRBV20-1 | CSATPQQYF | TGCAGTGCTACACCCCAGCAGTACTTC
. | TRBD2 | TRBJ2-3 | TRBV5-4 | CASIPSGRTDTQYF | TGTGCCAGCATTCCTAGCGGGAGAACAGATACGCAGTATTTT
. | TRBD1 | TRBJ1-1 | TRBV27 | CASSPQGADTEAFF | TGTGCCAGCAGTCCACAGGGGGCGGACACTGAAGCTTTCTTT
. | TRBD1 | TRBJ2-7 | TRBV27 | CASSPFVGTGGGYEQYF | TGTGCCAGCAGTCCCTTCGTCGGGACAGGGGGCGGGTACGAGCAGTACTTC
. | TRBD2 | TRBJ2-5 | TRBV7-2 | CASSLGTRGGLPETQYF | TGTGCCAGCAGCTTAGGGACGCGGGGGGGCCTCCCGGAGACCCAGTACTTC
. | . | TRBJ1-1 | TRBV6-6 | CAIGANTEAFF | TGTGCCATAGGGGCGAACACTGAAGCTTTCTTT
. | TRBD2 | TRBJ2-5 | TRBV5-4 | CASSPSGTSGQETQYF | TGTGCCAGCAGCCCCTCCGGGACTAGCGGCCAAGAGACCCAGTACTTC
. | TRBD1 | TRBJ2-7 | TRBV14 | CASSQGGQGRSDEQYF | TGTGCCAGCAGCCAAGGGGGACAGGGGCGTAGCGACGAGCAGTACTTC
. | TRBD2 | TRBJ2-7 | TRBV30 | CAWSGRGDYEQYF | TGTGCCTGGAGCGGGAGGGGTGACTACGAGCAGTACTTC